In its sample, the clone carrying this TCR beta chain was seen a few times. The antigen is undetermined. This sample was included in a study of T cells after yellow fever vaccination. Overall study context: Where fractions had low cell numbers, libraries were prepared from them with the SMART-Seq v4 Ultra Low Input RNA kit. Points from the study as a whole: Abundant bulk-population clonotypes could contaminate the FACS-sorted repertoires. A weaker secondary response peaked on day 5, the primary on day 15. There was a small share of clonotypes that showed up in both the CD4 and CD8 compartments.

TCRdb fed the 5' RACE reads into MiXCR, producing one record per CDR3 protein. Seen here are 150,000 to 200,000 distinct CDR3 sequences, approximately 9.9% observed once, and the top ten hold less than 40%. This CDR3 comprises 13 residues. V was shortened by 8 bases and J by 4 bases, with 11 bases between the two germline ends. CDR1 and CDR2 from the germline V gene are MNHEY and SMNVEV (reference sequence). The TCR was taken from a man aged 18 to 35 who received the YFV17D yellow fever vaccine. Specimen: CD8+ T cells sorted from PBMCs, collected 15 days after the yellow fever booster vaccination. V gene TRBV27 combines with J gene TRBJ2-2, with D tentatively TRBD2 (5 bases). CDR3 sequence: CASGERATGELFF. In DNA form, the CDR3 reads TGTGCCAGCGGTGAGAGGGCCACCGGGGAGCTGTTTTTT.